What follows are 15 T cell receptor beta chains derived from one specimen sequenced in a study of blood T cell repertoires in COVID-19. Some clones are missing from TCRdb's copy, which holds only in-frame ones; the method was immunoSEQ multiplex PCR. The repertoire holds fewer than 130,000 clones, approximately 62% seen once, with approximately 6.3% in the top ten. The specimen sequenced was peripheral blood. These receptors came from a man older than 75 with acute or convalescent COVID-19.

This rearrangement joins TRBV18 to TRBJ2-1, with TRBD1 matching 7 bases. Germline loops: CDR1 KGHSH, CDR2 LQKENI. V lost 1 base, J lost 10 bases, and 10 bases stayed unmatched. The CDR3 extends over 15 amino acids. CDR3 sequence reads: CASSPQGAAVWEQFF. In nucleotides, the CDR3 is TGTGCCAGCTCACCACAGGGGGCGGCGGTTTGGGAGCAGTTCTTC.

The chain employs TRBV24-1 and TRBJ1-2, with 7 positions matching TRBD1. The V gene's germline CDR1 is KGHDR and CDR2 SFDVKD. Trimming at V came to 7 bases and at J to 4 bases, leaving 2 bases not matched to a gene. The CDR3 consists of 12 residues. The CDR3 sequence is CATSDRVYGYTF. In DNA, the CDR3 is TGTGCCACCAGCGACAGGGTCTATGGCTACACCTTC.

In this sample, this clone turned up a few times. The chain recombines TRBV4-3 with TRBJ2-1; perhaps TRBD2 as D (5 bases). Per germline, CDR1 LGHNA and CDR2 YSLEER. V lost 0 bases and J 5 bases, leaving 8 bases between the germline ends. CDR3 length: 14 residues. CDR3 loop: CASSQDTGNNEQFF. CDR3 DNA sequence: TGCGCCAGCAGCCAAGATACGGGGAACAATGAGCAGTTCTTC.

The chain carries TRBV7-9 and TRBJ1-5, with D unresolved. Per germline, CDR1 SEHNR and CDR2 FQNEAQ (reference sequence). Trimming stripped 5 bases from V and 3 bases from J, with 5 bases between. CDR3 length equals 12 residues. In nucleotides, the CDR3 is TGTGCCAGCAGCCAATCCAATCAGCCCCAGCATTTT. Its translation: CASSQSNQPQHF.

This clone was seen more than once but under ten times. The V and J genes are TRBV7-2 and TRBJ2-3, with 9 bases fitting TRBD2. The V and J ends lost 4 bases and 4 bases, in that order; junction bases with no gene match: 3. The CDR3 totals 14 residues. The germline gives CDR1 SGHTA, CDR2 FQGNSA. The CDR3 DNA sequence: TGTGCCAGCAGCTCCGGACTAGCGCCAGATACGCAGTATTTT. It encodes CASSSGLAPDTQYF.

The J gene is TRBJ2-1, the V gene TRBV6-2 or TRBV6-3, with D possibly TRBD1 on 6 matching bases. V was clipped by 5 bases and J by 4 bases, with 12 bases between them. CDR3 length equals 14 residues. Germline CDR1 MNHEY, CDR2 SVGEGT. The CDR3 spells CASSVTGLYNEQFF. CDR3 bases: TGTGCCAGCAGTGTGACAGGATTATACAATGAGCAGTTCTTC.

CDR3 nucleotide sequence: TGTGCCACCAGCAGATACTCAGCAGACTCTAACTATGGCTACACCTTC. Residues: CATSRYSADSNYGYTF. This chain links TRBV15 with TRBJ1-2; D is uncertain. With 2 bases removed from V and 0 bases from J, the gap between germline ends came to 13 bases. The length of the CDR3 is 16 residues. Germline assignment: CDR1 LNHNV and CDR2 YYDKDF (reference sequence).

This clone was seen more than once but under ten times. This chain links TRBV28 with TRBJ2-1; the match to TRBD2 covers 9 bases. The CDR3 length is 15 residues. J lost 9 bases, V lost 2 bases, and 8 bases had no gene match. Looked up from germline, CDR1 is MDHEN and CDR2 is SYDVKM. The DNA for the CDR3 is TGTGCCAGCAGTTTAGCGGCTAGCGGGAATATTGAGCAGTTCTTC. Protein sequence: CASSLAASGNIEQFF.

Written as DNA, the CDR3 is TGTGCCACCAGCAGAGAGGGCGAACCCTCTTCCGAGCAGTACTTC. This codes for CATSREGEPSSEQYF. J is TRBJ2-7 and V is TRBV15, with no clear D. Per the germline V gene, CDR1 is LNHNV and CDR2 is YYDKDF (reference sequence). The CDR3 runs 15 residues. V shed 0 bases and J shed 6 bases, with 15 bases lying between them.

This chain uses TRBV30 with TRBJ1-5; the D gene is possibly TRBD1 (6 bases). Looked up from germline, CDR1 is GTSNPN and CDR2 is SVGIG (reference sequence). Trimming took 2 bases from V and 6 from J, leaving 11 bases between them. The length of the CDR3 is 13 residues. The CDR3 spells CAWSHGGAQPQHF. CDR3 in DNA: TGTGCCTGGAGTCACGGGGGGGCTCAGCCCCAGCATTTT.

J is TRBJ2-3 and V is TRBV16; TRBD2 aligns across 8 bases. Trimming cost V 4 bases and J 0 bases; bases outside gene matches: 6. Germline V gene data show CDR1 as KGHSY and CDR2 as FQNENV. The CDR3 length is 16 residues. This CDR3 reads CASSPHSGTSTDTQYF. CDR3 in DNA: TGTGCCAGCAGCCCCCATAGCGGGACTAGCACAGATACGCAGTATTTT.

The chain uses TRBV10-3 and TRBJ2-7; TRBD2 matches 10 bases. Trimming took 4 bases from V and 6 from J; bases not matched to a gene: 6. In germline, CDR1 is ENHRY, CDR2 SYGVKD. CDR3 length: 14 amino acids. CDR3: CAISASGSASEQYF. The CDR3 coding sequence is TGTGCCATCAGTGCTAGCGGGAGTGCCAGCGAGCAGTACTTC.

This rearrangement joins TRBV7-9 to TRBJ1-1; no reliable D call. This CDR3 has 12 amino acids. Trimming removed 5 bases from V and 2 bases from J, with 6 bases in between. Looked up from germline, CDR1 is SEHNR and CDR2 is FQNEAQ (reference sequence). The CDR3 sequence is CASSLSNTEAFF. In DNA form, the CDR3 reads TGTGCCAGCAGCCTTTCTAACACTGAAGCTTTCTTT.

The rearrangement joins TRBV5-8 to TRBJ2-1, with a tentative D call TRBD1 (5 bases). Germline V lookup: CDR1 SGHTS, CDR2 YDEGEE. Trimming shortened V by 3 bases and J by 7 bases, and 8 bases separated the two germline ends. The CDR3 totals 12 residues. Written as DNA, the CDR3 is TGTGCCAGCAGCTCACAGGTAAATGAGCAGTTCTTC. Amino acid sequence: CASSSQVNEQFF.

In this sample, this clone turned up once. Written as DNA, the CDR3 is TGTGCCAGCAGAGAGAGCTCTGGGGCCAACGTCCTGACTTTC. It is translated as CASRESSGANVLTF. The chain carries TRBV11-1 and TRBJ2-6; D is uncertain. The CDR3 has 14 amino acids. V was shortened by 6 bases and J by 0 bases, with 6 bases between the two germline ends. The germline V gene encodes CDR1 SGHAT and CDR2 FQDESV (reference sequence).